Sequencing of this T cell receptor beta chain was carried out in a study of cytomegalovirus exposure and HLA in healthy donors. With 60 Vbeta and 13 Jbeta primers, the PCR was carried out. The assay was immunoSEQ multiplex PCR, and TCRdb's table has in-frame clones only and misses some. The sample shows roughly 40,000 clones, approximately 52% of them seen only once. Trimming cost V 1 base and J 5 bases; bases outside gene matches: 8. The CDR3 totals 16 residues. CDR1 and CDR2 (germline): SGHAT, FQNNGV. In the case of this clone: Antigen unknown.

Study-wide findings and caveats: Some TCR beta chains (around 160 of them) were listed as cytomegalovirus-associated.

The chain employs TRBV11-2 and TRBJ2-5, with 9 positions matching TRBD2. This TCR derives from a human donor in good health. The sample taken for sequencing was PBMCs. CDR3 residues: CASSLGAGGGSETQYF. The CDR3 coding sequence is TGTGCCAGCAGCTTAGGGGCGGGAGGGGGGTCGGAGACCCAGTACTTC. Based on the CDR3 plus reference TRBV11-2 and TRBJ2-5, the full variable domain is EAGVAQSPRYKIIEKRQSVAFWCNPISGHATLYWYQQILGQGPKLLIQFQNNGVVDDSQLPKDRFSAERLKGVDSTLKIQPAKLEDSAVYLCASSLGAGGGSETQYFGPGTRLLVL.